Shown below are 10 T cell receptor beta chains from a single sample sequenced in a study of blood T cell repertoires in COVID-19. The method was immunoSEQ multiplex PCR; TCRdb's version includes in-frame clones alone and lacks a portion of them. The data hold about 250,000 clones, with approximately 88% observed a single time. What was sequenced was peripheral blood. The receptors come from a woman under 40 with COVID-19, enrolled during active disease.

The chain links TRBV7-2 to TRBJ2-4, with 10 bases aligning to TRBD1. Per the germline V gene, CDR1 is SGHTA and CDR2 is FQGNSA. V trimming: 5 bases; J trimming: 9 bases; junction bases outside the gene matches: 10. There are 15 residues in the CDR3. The CDR3 sequence: CASSPGTGEVGIQYF. CDR3 nucleotides: TGTGCCAGCAGCCCCGGGACAGGGGAAGTGGGCATTCAGTACTTC.

The chain couples TRBV11-3 to TRBJ2-3; 7 positions match TRBD2. The CDR3 length is 17 residues. The germline V gene has CDR1 SGHNT and CDR2 YENEEA. The trim removed 3 bases at V and 0 bases at J, leaving 9 bases unmatched. CDR3 sequence reads: CASSLGVGGGSTDTQYF. For the CDR3, the DNA is TGTGCCAGCAGCTTGGGGGTCGGCGGGGGAAGCACAGATACGCAGTATTTT.

This clone has a single count. V is TRBV5-4 and J is TRBJ1-4, with D perhaps TRBD1 (6 bases). The ends were cut back, 0 bases at V and 1 base at J, with 13 bases in the middle. Germline lookup yields CDR1 SGHNT and CDR2 YYREEE (reference sequence). The CDR3 has 17 residues. CDR3 protein: CASSLEPGVRTNEKLFF. The CDR3 coding sequence is TGTGCCAGCAGCTTGGAGCCAGGGGTGCGAACTAATGAAAAACTGTTTTTT.

Only one count was recorded for this clone. The CDR3 loop is CSAFGQENTGELFF. In DNA, the CDR3 is TGCAGCGCGTTTGGACAGGAGAACACCGGGGAGCTGTTTTTT. The J gene is TRBJ2-2, the V gene TRBV29-1; 7 bases line up with TRBD1. V lost 7 bases and J lost 1; bases outside the gene matches: 6. Germline V lookup: CDR1 SQVTM, CDR2 ANQGSEA. This CDR3 has 14 amino acids.

In this sample, this clone turned up a few times. V and J are TRBV28 and TRBJ1-6, with 8 bases lining up with TRBD1. This CDR3 has 16 residues. Germline-derived CDR1 and CDR2 are MDHEN and SYDVKM. V was pared by 6 bases and J by 5 bases, with 9 bases of the junction left unmatched. DNA for the CDR3: TGTGCCAGCAGGCCCTCGACGACAGGGGATAATTCACCCCTCCACTTT. Amino acid sequence: CASRPSTTGDNSPLHF.

This sequence joins TRBV5-1 and TRBJ2-3; TRBD1 matches at 7 bases. Germline loops: CDR1 SGHRS, CDR2 YFSETQ. Germline trimming cut 0 bases from V and 2 bases from J; bases unmatched to any gene: 3. CDR3 length equals 15 residues. CDR3 nucleotide sequence: TGCGCCAGCAGCTTGGATGGACAGGTCACAGATACGCAGTATTTT. Translating gives CASSLDGQVTDTQYF.

The chain recombines TRBV9 with TRBJ2-1; the match to TRBD2 covers 7 bases. CDR3 size: 15 residues. J gave up 4 bases and V 3 bases, and 7 bases lay outside the gene matches. Germline CDR1 SGDLS, CDR2 YYNGEE. The CDR3 reads CASSATGAGYNEQFF. DNA of the CDR3: TGTGCCAGCAGCGCGACGGGAGCGGGGTACAATGAGCAGTTCTTC.

The gene calls are TRBV7-2 and TRBJ2-1; a weak D match, TRBD1 (6 bases). CDR3 length equals 13 residues. Trimming cost V 1 base and J 10 bases, with 11 bases left between them. Germline loops: CDR1 SGHTA, CDR2 FQGNSA. The CDR3 region is CASSLGTVEEQFF. The CDR3 nucleotides are TGTGCCAGCAGCTTAGGGACAGTTGAAGAGCAGTTCTTC.

The count of this clone is one. The chain links TRBV7-2 to TRBJ2-1, with 10 bases identical to TRBD1. Germline V CDR1 and CDR2: SGHTA, FQGNSA. The CDR3 totals 13 residues. Losses at the gene ends were 2 bases for V and 10 bases for J; bases not matched to a gene: 2. CDR3 DNA sequence: TGTGCCAGCAGCTTACGGGACAGGGGCGAGCAGTTCTTC. Amino acids: CASSLRDRGEQFF.

The rearrangement joins TRBV2 to TRBJ1-2; tentative D call: TRBD1 (5 bases). Trimming stripped 7 bases from V and 8 bases from J, with 23 bases between. Germline V gene data show CDR1 as SNHLY and CDR2 as FYNNEI. The CDR3 has 15 amino acids. The CDR3 nucleotides read TGTGCCAGCACCCTACCCCAGGGAGGGGTAGCAGGCTACACCTTC. It yields the protein CASTLPQGGVAGYTF.